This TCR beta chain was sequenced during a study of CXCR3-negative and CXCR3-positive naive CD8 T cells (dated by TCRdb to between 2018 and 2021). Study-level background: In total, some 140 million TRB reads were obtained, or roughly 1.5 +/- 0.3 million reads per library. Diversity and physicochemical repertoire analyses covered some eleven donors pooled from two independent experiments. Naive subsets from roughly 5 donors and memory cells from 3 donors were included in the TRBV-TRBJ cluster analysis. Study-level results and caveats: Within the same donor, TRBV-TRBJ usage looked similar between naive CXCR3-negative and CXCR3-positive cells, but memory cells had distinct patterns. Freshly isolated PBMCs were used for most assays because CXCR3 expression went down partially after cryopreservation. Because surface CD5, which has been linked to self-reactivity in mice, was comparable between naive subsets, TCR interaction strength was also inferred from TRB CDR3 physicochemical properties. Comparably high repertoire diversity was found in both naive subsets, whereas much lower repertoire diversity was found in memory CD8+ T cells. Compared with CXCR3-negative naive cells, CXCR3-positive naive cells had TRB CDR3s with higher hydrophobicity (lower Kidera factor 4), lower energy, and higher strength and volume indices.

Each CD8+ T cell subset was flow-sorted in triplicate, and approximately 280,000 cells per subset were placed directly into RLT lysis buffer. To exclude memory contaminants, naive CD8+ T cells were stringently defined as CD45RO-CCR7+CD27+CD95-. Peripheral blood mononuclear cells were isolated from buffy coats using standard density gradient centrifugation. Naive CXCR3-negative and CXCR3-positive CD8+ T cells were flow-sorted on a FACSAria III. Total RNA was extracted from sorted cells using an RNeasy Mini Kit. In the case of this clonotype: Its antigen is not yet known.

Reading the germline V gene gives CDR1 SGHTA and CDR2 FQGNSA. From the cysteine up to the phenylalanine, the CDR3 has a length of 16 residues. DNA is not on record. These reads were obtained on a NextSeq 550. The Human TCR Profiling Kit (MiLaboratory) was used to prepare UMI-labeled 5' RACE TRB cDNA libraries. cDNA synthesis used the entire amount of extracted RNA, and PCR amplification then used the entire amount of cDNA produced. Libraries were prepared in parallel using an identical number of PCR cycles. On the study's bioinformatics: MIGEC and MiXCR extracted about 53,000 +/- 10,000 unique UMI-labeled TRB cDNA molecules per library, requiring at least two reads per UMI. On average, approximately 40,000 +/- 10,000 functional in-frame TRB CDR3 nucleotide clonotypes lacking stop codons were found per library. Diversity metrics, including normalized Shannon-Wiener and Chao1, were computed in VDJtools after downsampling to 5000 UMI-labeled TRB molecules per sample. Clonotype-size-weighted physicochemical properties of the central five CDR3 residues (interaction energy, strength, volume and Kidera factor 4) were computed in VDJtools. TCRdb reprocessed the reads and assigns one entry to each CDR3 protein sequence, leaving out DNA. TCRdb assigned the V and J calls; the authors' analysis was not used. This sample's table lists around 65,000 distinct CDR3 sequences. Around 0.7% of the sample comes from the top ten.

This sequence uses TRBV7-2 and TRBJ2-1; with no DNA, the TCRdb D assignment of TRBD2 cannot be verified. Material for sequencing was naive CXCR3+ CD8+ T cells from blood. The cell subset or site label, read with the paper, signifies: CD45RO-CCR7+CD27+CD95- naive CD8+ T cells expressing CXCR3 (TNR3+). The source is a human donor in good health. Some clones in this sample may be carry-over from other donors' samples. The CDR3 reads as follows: CASSRDLGTRFIEQFF.